This T cell receptor (beta chain) derives from a study of blood T cell repertoires in COVID-19. There are 14 residues in the CDR3. The V and J ends lost 5 bases and 5 bases, in that order; junction bases with no gene match: 2. Looked up from germline, CDR1 is SNHLY and CDR2 is FYNNEI. The repertoire was sequenced with immunoSEQ multiplex PCR; TCRdb's copy has only in-frame clones and lacks some. This table holds around 160,000 clones, less than 90% found once. The sequence came from a human donor in a cohort sampled during active COVID-19. Sequenced sample: peripheral blood. This chain connects TRBV2 to TRBJ1-5; TRBD1 aligns across 11 bases. This CDR3 is CASSSGQGDQPQHF. The DNA of the CDR3 is TGTGCCAGCAGTTCGGGACAGGGGGATCAGCCCCAGCATTTT.